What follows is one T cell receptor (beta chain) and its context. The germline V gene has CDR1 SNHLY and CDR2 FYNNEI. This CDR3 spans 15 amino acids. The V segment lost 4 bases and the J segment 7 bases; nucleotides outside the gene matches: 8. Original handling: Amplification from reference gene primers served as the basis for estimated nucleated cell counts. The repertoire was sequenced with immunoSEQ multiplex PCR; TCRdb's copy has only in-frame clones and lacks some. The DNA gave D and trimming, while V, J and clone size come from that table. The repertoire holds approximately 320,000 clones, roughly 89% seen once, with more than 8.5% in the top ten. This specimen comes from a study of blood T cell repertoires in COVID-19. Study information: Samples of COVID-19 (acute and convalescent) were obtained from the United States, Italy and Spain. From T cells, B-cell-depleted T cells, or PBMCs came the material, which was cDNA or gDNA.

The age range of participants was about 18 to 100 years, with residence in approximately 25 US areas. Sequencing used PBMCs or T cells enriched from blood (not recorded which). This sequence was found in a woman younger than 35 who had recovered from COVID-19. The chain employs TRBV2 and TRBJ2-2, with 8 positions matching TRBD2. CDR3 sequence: CASSVRLAGFGELFF. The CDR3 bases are TGTGCCAGCAGTGTCCGGCTAGCGGGTTTCGGGGAGCTGTTTTTT.